This T cell receptor (beta chain) stems from a study of early T cells in non-severe SARS-CoV-2 infection. Study details: Bulk RNA taken from unsorted whole blood was sequenced, leaving chains unpaired.

In its sample, this clonotype was seen a few times. Germline V lookup: CDR1 SGHAT, CDR2 FQNNGV. The CDR3 runs to 19 residues. Deletions cut 5 bases from V and 0 bases from J, with 20 bases between. Tagging with unique molecular identifiers was applied to individual cDNA molecules. TCRdb reprocessed the 5' RACE reads via MiXCR and lists one record per CDR3 protein. This table holds about 50,000 distinct CDR3 sequences, 8% to 11% found once. This chain joins TRBV11-2 and TRBJ1-6; D might be TRBD1 (6 bases). Source material: whole blood. This TCR derives from an adult who was a healthcare worker with PCR-confirmed SARS-CoV-2 infection or an uninfected control (not recorded which). CDR3 bases: TGTGCCAGCAGCACAACCGGGACAACGGGTTTCTCCTATAATTCACCCCTCCACTTT. Translation: CASSTTGTTGFSYNSPLHF.